Below, one T cell receptor beta chain is given with its context. What it recognizes is unknown. These data come from a study of T cell responses to AZD1222 COVID-19 vaccine. Study information: Second-dose intervals near 4 or 12 weeks were combined. Study-wide points: Sampling that yielded the repertoires occurred only after the peak T cell response. Spike-specific TCRs gained breadth and depth after people received two AZD1222 doses. Clonal diversity was possibly underestimated, and the donors were mostly white British, with more females.

Here immunoSEQ multiplex PCR was the method, and the copy in TCRdb shows in-frame clones only, minus some. The sample lists about 100,000 clones, around 90% occurring once. Trimming removed 1 base from V and 8 bases from J, with 9 bases in between. CDR1 is MGHRA, CDR2 YSYEKL, per germline. The CDR3 sequence is 13 residues long. Specimen: peripheral blood, collected on day 0 of AZD1222 vaccination. J is TRBJ2-1 and V is TRBV4-1; TRBD2 might be the D (5 bases). The TCR sequence derives from an adult in good health. DNA for the CDR3: TGCGCCAGCAGCCAAGTGGCCGGGGATGAGCAGTTCTTC. It translates to CASSQVAGDEQFF.